These 8 T cell receptor beta chains share one sample of origin, sequenced in a study of response to subunit inactivated influenza vaccine. TCRdb re-called the RT-PCR reads with MiXCR, one entry per CDR3 protein. In the table there are 750,000 to 850,000 distinct CDR3 sequences, roughly 18% of which are singletons. This specimen consisted of PBMCs from blood, obtained around 5 days after vaccination. The receptor source for this set is a man in his forties or fifties who received an inactivated influenza vaccine.

This clonotype was recorded a few times. This chain joins TRBV6-5 and TRBJ1-2; D is possibly TRBD1 (6 bases). The CDR3 length is 16 residues. V lost 3 bases and J 0 bases, leaving 14 bases between the germline ends. Looked up from germline, CDR1 is MNHEY and CDR2 is SVGAGI. As DNA, the CDR3 is TGTGCCAGCAGTTATTCCTTACAGGGAACTAACTATGGCTACACCTTC. This codes for CASSYSLQGTNYGYTF.

The CDR3 here is CASSYTTGAYNEQFF. The DNA of the CDR3 is TGTGCCAGCAGCTATACGACCGGGGCCTACAATGAGCAGTTCTTC. J is TRBJ2-1 and V is TRBV11-2; a weak D match, TRBD2 (5 bases). Trimming left V 4 bases short and J 2 bases short, with 12 bases between. CDR1 is SGHAT and CDR2 is FQNNGV in the germline V gene. The CDR3 is 15 residues long. Combining the CDR3 with reference TRBV11-2 and TRBJ2-1 gives the whole variable domain EAGVAQSPRYKIIEKRQSVAFWCNPISGHATLYWYQQILGQGPKLLIQFQNNGVVDDSQLPKDRFSAERLKGVDSTLKIQPAKLEDSAVYLCASSYTTGAYNEQFFGPGTRLTVL.

The V gene is TRBV6-5, the J gene TRBJ2-3; D might be TRBD1 or TRBD2, each matching 5 bases. The CDR3 is 14 amino acids. V was shortened by 2 bases and J by 4 bases, with 10 bases between the two germline ends. Germline V CDR1 and CDR2: MNHEY, SVGAGI. The CDR3 reads CASSYIGAPDTQYF. The CDR3, as DNA: TGTGCCAGCAGTTACATCGGGGCCCCAGATACGCAGTATTTT.

As for this clonotype: An end of the junction does not agree with germline; a read error may underlie this. This chain uses TRBV20-1 with TRBJ2-1; maybe TRBD2 (5 bases). Per the germline V gene, CDR1 is DFQATT and CDR2 is SNEGSKA (reference sequence). CDR3 size: 12 residues. CDR3 region: CSAGELVNEQFF. Written as DNA, the CDR3 is TGCAGTGCTGGAGAACTAGTCAATGAGCAGTTCTTC.

This clonotype was counted between two and nine times. The chain is built from TRBV20-1 and TRBJ2-1, with a weak D call TRBD1 (6 bases). Germline V lookup: CDR1 DFQATT, CDR2 SNEGSKA (reference sequence). The ends were cut back, 0 bases at V and 8 bases at J, with 8 bases in the middle. The CDR3 loop spans 12 amino acids. CDR3 DNA sequence: TGCAGTGCTAGAGACGCAGGGGATGAGCAGTTCTTC. Residues: CSARDAGDEQFF.

This clonotype came up a few times. CDR3 region: CASSLISGRETQYF. The CDR3 DNA reads TGTGCCAGCAGTCTAATTAGCGGGAGGGAGACCCAGTACTTC. The genes are TRBV12-3 or TRBV12-4 and TRBJ2-5; TRBD2 agrees at 10 bases. This CDR3 region has 14 residues. The V and J ends lost 5 bases and 5 bases, in that order; junction bases with no gene match: 5.

This clonotype occurred a few times. The V and J genes are TRBV12-3 or TRBV12-4 and TRBJ1-1; unclear D gene. The V gene lost 4 bases and the J gene lost 1 base, with 7 bases spanning the gap. The CDR3 has 13 residues. CDR3 bases: TGTGCCAGCAGTTGGAGGCCGAACACTGAAGCTTTCTTT. It is translated as CASSWRPNTEAFF.

This clonotype was observed a few times. The V gene is TRBV28, the J gene TRBJ2-7, with TRBD2 matching 7 bases. Germline values: CDR1 MDHEN, CDR2 SYDVKM. V lost 8 bases to trimming and J lost 5 bases; unmatched junction nucleotides: 9. This CDR3 contains 13 residues. CDR3 coding DNA: TGTGCCAGCTCGGCGGGAGCCCTTGACGAGCAGTACTTC. It yields the protein CASSAGALDEQYF.